This TCR beta chain comes out of a study of T cell changes during pregnancy in multiple sclerosis. The repertoire was sequenced with immunoSEQ multiplex PCR; TCRdb's copy has only in-frame clones and lacks some. The table has roughly 110,000 clones, 85% to 95% seen once. Germline values: CDR1 KGHSH, CDR2 LQKENI. Between the trimmed V and J ends, which lost 3 bases and 1 base, there was a span of 12 bases. The length of the CDR3 is 15 residues. The rearrangement links TRBV18 to TRBJ1-2; D is undetermined. The source material was peripheral blood, sampled in the third trimester of pregnancy. The clonotype was recovered from a female donor in good health, enrolled as a control in a pregnancy study. CDR3: CASSPLAGDNYGYTF. CDR3 bases: TGTGCCAGCTCACCCCTTGCCGGGGATAACTATGGCTACACCTTC.